These 26 T cell receptor beta chains were sequenced from one sample in a study of OX40 agonist ivuxolimab in advanced cancers. Method: immunoSEQ multiplex PCR; TCRdb's copy keeps in-frame clones and lacks some. The profile shows approximately 82,000 clones, over 80% of them singletons. Specimen: CD4+ or CD8+ T cells sorted from blood, collected in a trial of the OX40 agonist ivuxolimab. Receptors originate from an adult with an advanced solid tumor such as melanoma, head and neck, liver or kidney cancer.

This clone has only one observation. The V gene is TRBV12-5, the J gene TRBJ1-5; D remains unclear. V was cut by 7 bases and J by 0 bases, with 10 bases left in between. The CDR3 sequence is 14 residues long. Germline CDR1 LGHNT, CDR2 FRNRAP. CDR3 region: CASVGGISNQPQHF. CDR3 bases: TGTGCTAGTGTGGGAGGGATTAGCAATCAGCCCCAGCATTTT.

This clone was counted between two and nine times. The chain has TRBV5-5 and TRBJ1-2, with 9 positions matching TRBD1. With V trimmed by 3 bases and J by 7 bases, 7 bases remained unmatched. Looked up from germline, CDR1 is SGHKS and CDR2 is YYEKEE (reference sequence). The CDR3 loop spans 14 amino acids. The chain's CDR3 is CASSSPGTGSGYTF. DNA for the CDR3: TGTGCCAGCAGCTCCCCGGGGACAGGGTCTGGCTACACCTTC.

The V and J genes are TRBV6-1 and TRBJ2-7, with 8 bases identical to TRBD1. J was trimmed by 3 bases and V by 6 bases; bases with no gene match: 7. CDR1 MNHNS and CDR2 SASEGT come from the germline V gene. The CDR3 loop spans 14 amino acids. DNA of the CDR3: TGTGCCAGCAGCCCTACGGGGACAGGCTACGAGCAGTACTTC. Protein sequence: CASSPTGTGYEQYF.

This sequence joins TRBV9 and TRBJ2-1; a possible D gene is TRBD1 (7 bases). The V end was cut by 4 bases, the J end by 6 bases, with 20 bases between. The germline V gene has CDR1 SGDLS and CDR2 YYNGEE. The CDR3 spans 16 residues. The CDR3 loop reads CASSQKGGGEINEQFF. The CDR3 bases are TGTGCCAGCAGCCAGAAAGGGGGCGGGGAAATCAATGAGCAGTTCTTC.

This rearrangement joins TRBV9 to TRBJ1-4; no definite D call. V lost 3 bases and J 0 bases, leaving 9 bases between the germline ends. This CDR3 has 15 residues. Germline CDR1 and CDR2: SGDLS and YYNGEE. CDR3 sequence (DNA): TGTGCCAGCAGCGAATCTTTATCAACTAATGAAAAACTGTTTTTT. Its protein is CASSESLSTNEKLFF. Complete variable domain (other parts from reference TRBV9 and TRBJ1-4): DSGVTQTPKHLITATGQRVTLRCSPRSGDLSVYWYQQSLDQGLQFLIQYYNGEERAKGNILERFSAQQFPDLHSELNLSSLELGDSALYFCASSESLSTNEKLFFGSGTQLSVL.

This clone occurred a few times. This chain uses TRBV11-2 with TRBJ2-1; 9 nucleotides line up with TRBD1. This CDR3 spans 15 amino acids. V lost 5 bases, J lost 6 bases, and 8 bases stayed unmatched. Germline V gene data show CDR1 as SGHAT and CDR2 as FQNNGV. The CDR3: CASSKTGQGANEQFF. The DNA for the CDR3 is TGTGCCAGCAGCAAAACGGGACAGGGCGCCAATGAGCAGTTCTTC.

This rearrangement joins TRBV7-2 to TRBJ2-7, with a possible D match to TRBD1 (6 bases). There are 11 residues in the CDR3. From germline, CDR1 is SGHTA and CDR2 FQGNSA. Trimming took 5 bases from V and 7 from J, leaving 9 bases between them. The CDR3 DNA reads as TGTGCCAGCAGCGCAAGGGGGGAGCAGTACTTC. This encodes CASSARGEQYF.

The chain recombines TRBV11-2 with TRBJ1-4; a possible D gene is TRBD1 (5 bases). With 5 bases removed from V and 7 bases from J, the gap between germline ends came to 11 bases. The CDR3 totals 13 residues. The germline V gene encodes CDR1 SGHAT and CDR2 FQNNGV. The CDR3 sequence: CASSIRQREKLFF. The CDR3, as DNA: TGTGCCAGCAGCATAAGACAGCGTGAAAAACTGTTTTTT.

The chain has TRBV6-5 and TRBJ1-1, with a weak D call TRBD1 (6 bases). The CDR3 runs 15 residues. CDR1 and CDR2 from the germline V gene are MNHEY and SVGAGI. The V gene lost 1 base and the J gene lost 0 bases, with 9 bases spanning the gap. CDR3 DNA sequence: TGTGCCAGCAGTTACTGGACAGACTTGAACACTGAAGCTTTCTTT. This translates into CASSYWTDLNTEAFF.

This chain uses TRBV27 with TRBJ1-2; no reliable D call. Germline assignment: CDR1 MNHEY and CDR2 SMNVEV (reference sequence). This CDR3 contains 15 residues. Trimming took 0 bases from V and 6 from J, leaving 14 bases between them. Written as DNA, the CDR3 is TGTGCCAGCAGTTTATCGTCGACGCCGTGGGATGGCTACACCTTC. It is translated as CASSLSSTPWDGYTF.

The chain recombines TRBV6-5 with TRBJ2-1, with 8 positions matching TRBD2. In germline, CDR1 is MNHEY, CDR2 SVGAGI. V trimming: 2 bases; J trimming: 8 bases; junction bases outside the gene matches: 5. The CDR3 spans 14 residues. The CDR3: CASSYKRGSYEQFF. The CDR3 coding sequence is TGTGCCAGCAGTTACAAGCGGGGGTCTTATGAGCAGTTCTTC.

The chain recombines TRBV6-6 with TRBJ1-4, with TRBD1 matching over 8 bases. V was clipped by 6 bases and J by 2 bases; unmatched bases: 8. CDR1 and CDR2 (germline): MNHNY, SVGAGI (reference sequence). The CDR3 spans 16 residues. The CDR3 nucleotides read TGTGCCAGCAGCAAACGCCAGGGGGCGACTAATGAAAAACTGTTTTTT. It translates to CASSKRQGATNEKLFF.

J is TRBJ1-1 and V is TRBV7-2; D unclear. The length of the CDR3 is 15 residues. Trimming removed 5 bases at V and 4 bases at J, with 17 bases between. The germline gives CDR1 SGHTA, CDR2 FQGNSA. The CDR3 DNA is TGTGCCAGCAGCCCCCAGTGGATGGGATCCACTGAAGCTTTCTTT. Protein sequence: CASSPQWMGSTEAFF.

This chain links TRBV2 with TRBJ2-2; D not resolved. This CDR3 region has 15 residues. V lost 4 bases and J 3 bases, leaving 12 bases between the germline ends. Per the germline V gene, CDR1 is SNHLY and CDR2 is FYNNEI. The DNA of the CDR3 is TGTGCCAGCAGTGTTCGGGCAGGCTACACCGGGGAGCTGTTTTTT. It yields the protein CASSVRAGYTGELFF.

The genes are TRBV30 and TRBJ2-7; 10 bases fit TRBD1. Germline CDR1 GTSNPN, CDR2 SVGIG (reference sequence). J lost 0 bases, V lost 5 bases, and 7 bases had no gene match. The length of the CDR3 is 15 residues. The CDR3 is CAWRLGTGVSYEQYF. As DNA, the CDR3 is TGTGCCTGGCGCCTCGGGACAGGGGTCTCCTACGAGCAGTACTTC.

J is TRBJ1-3 and V is TRBV11-3; D not resolved. Germline V lookup: CDR1 SGHNT, CDR2 YENEEA. This CDR3 has 10 amino acids. The V end was cut by 11 bases, the J end by 3 bases, with 5 bases between. The CDR3 nucleotides read TGTGCCCACCTTGGAAACACCATATATTTT. Residues: CAHLGNTIYF.

This chain connects TRBV11-2 to TRBJ2-1; 9 bases agree with TRBD2. Looked up from germline, CDR1 is SGHAT and CDR2 is FQNNGV. V dropped 5 bases and J dropped 3; count of bases not matched to a gene: 8. The CDR3 totals 16 residues. The CDR3, as DNA: TGTGCCAGCAGCCCAGGCGGGCGGGGGGGCTACAATGAGCAGTTCTTC. Translating it yields CASSPGGRGGYNEQFF.

The chain joins TRBV4-3 to TRBJ1-6; 8 bases fit TRBD1. This CDR3 contains 15 residues. CDR1 LGHNA and CDR2 YSLEER come from the germline V gene. The V and J ends lost 1 base and 9 bases, in that order; junction bases with no gene match: 5. The CDR3 spells CASSQGTGGGSPLHF. In nucleotides, the CDR3 is TGCGCCAGCAGCCAAGGCACAGGGGGGGGTTCACCCCTCCACTTT.

The chain joins TRBV2 to TRBJ2-7; D is uncertain. Germline CDR1 reads SNHLY; CDR2 reads FYNNEI. V was cut by 1 base and J by 6 bases, with 16 bases left in between. This CDR3 spans 15 amino acids. The CDR3: CASSEGNRRSVEQYF. CDR3 in DNA: TGTGCCAGCAGTGAAGGTAACAGAAGGAGCGTCGAGCAGTACTTC.

The V and J genes are TRBV19 and TRBJ1-2; TRBD1 agrees at 8 bases. There are 16 residues in the CDR3. V was pared by 8 bases and J by 0 bases, with 11 bases of the junction left unmatched. CDR1 is LNHDA and CDR2 is SQIVND in the germline V gene (reference sequence). The CDR3 here is CASEIGPGQANYGYTF. The CDR3 DNA is TGTGCCAGTGAGATTGGCCCGGGACAGGCTAACTATGGCTACACCTTC.

V usage is TRBV2 and J usage is TRBJ2-5, with TRBD1 identical over 7 bases. This CDR3 has 15 amino acids. The germline gives CDR1 SNHLY, CDR2 FYNNEI. With 3 bases clipped from V and 2 bases from J, the junction kept 6 bases outside the gene matches. CDR3 nucleotides: TGTGCCAGCAGTGATTCAGGGGGTCGGCAAGAGACCCAGTACTTC. Residues: CASSDSGGRQETQYF.

The chain has TRBV5-1 and TRBJ2-1; D possibly matches TRBD1 or TRBD2 (5 bases each). V lost 4 bases and J 0 bases, leaving 14 bases between the germline ends. Germline assignment: CDR1 SGHRS and CDR2 YFSETQ. This CDR3 is 16 amino acids long. CDR3: CASSPGDPSSYNEQFF. CDR3 coding DNA: TGCGCCAGCAGCCCTGGGGACCCAAGCTCCTACAATGAGCAGTTCTTC.

This clone was counted only a few times. The V and J genes are TRBV9 and TRBJ1-1; D is perhaps TRBD1 (5 bases). The germline V gene encodes CDR1 SGDLS and CDR2 YYNGEE. The V end lost 4 bases, the J end lost 3 bases, and 10 bases lay between the germline ends. The CDR3 spans 13 residues. The DNA of the CDR3 is TGTGCCAGCAGCTTCAGGGAGGACACTGAAGCTTTCTTT. This codes for CASSFREDTEAFF.

This chain uses TRBV6-6 with TRBJ1-4; D not resolved. CDR1 MNHNY and CDR2 SVGAGI come from the germline V gene (reference sequence). There are 10 residues in the CDR3. Trimming left V 10 bases short and J 5 bases short, with 5 bases between. CDR3 amino acids: CATRNEKLFF. Written as DNA, the CDR3 is TGTGCCACCCGAAATGAAAAACTGTTTTTT.

The sample holds one count of this clone. The genes are TRBV19 and TRBJ2-3; 9 nucleotides align to TRBD2. Per germline, CDR1 LNHDA and CDR2 SQIVND (reference sequence). V trimming: 3 bases; J trimming: 0 bases; junction bases outside the gene matches: 7. This CDR3 is built from 17 residues. The CDR3 reads CASSIERGAASTDTQYF. The CDR3 region has the DNA TGTGCCAGTAGTATCGAGCGGGGGGCCGCTAGCACAGATACGCAGTATTTT.

The J gene is TRBJ1-1, the V gene TRBV4-1; D gene unclear. The germline V and J ends were trimmed by 0 bases and 2 bases, with 10 bases remaining between them. This CDR3 has 15 amino acids. Germline V gene data show CDR1 as MGHRA and CDR2 as YSYEKL. The DNA of the CDR3 is TGCGCCAGCAGCCAAGATTCCCAATCCAACACTGAAGCTTTCTTT. Residues: CASSQDSQSNTEAFF.